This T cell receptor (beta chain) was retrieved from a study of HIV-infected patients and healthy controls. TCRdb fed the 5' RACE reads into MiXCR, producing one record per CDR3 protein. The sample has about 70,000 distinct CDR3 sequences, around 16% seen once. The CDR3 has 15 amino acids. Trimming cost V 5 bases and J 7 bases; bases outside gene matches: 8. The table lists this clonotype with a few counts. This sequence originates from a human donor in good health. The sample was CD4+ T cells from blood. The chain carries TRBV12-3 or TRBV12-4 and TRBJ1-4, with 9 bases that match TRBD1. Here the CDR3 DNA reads TGTGCCAGCAGTGCCCGGACAGGGGCGGGTGAAAAACTGTTTTTT. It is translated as CASSARTGAGEKLFF.